Each of the 20 T cell receptor beta chains below was sequenced from the same sample in a study of T-cell reconstitution after alpha-beta-depleted transplantation in children. The TCRbeta library was prepared with unique molecular identifiers. MiXCR, run by TCRdb on the PCR reads, gives a single entry per CDR3 protein. The data hold approximately 520,000 distinct CDR3 sequences, with 9.5% to 12% observed a single time. The sequences come from PBMCs, mostly from graft donor cells, collected 180 days after TCRalphabeta/CD19-depleted stem cell transplant. The receptors derive from a female patient aged 2-9 years who had a stem cell transplant for aplastic anemia, so the T cells may come from the graft donor.

The genes are TRBV3-1 and TRBJ1-4, with D perhaps matching TRBD1 (5 bases). Germline CDR1 and CDR2: LGHDT and YNNKEL (reference sequence). Trimming pared 4 bases from V and 10 bases from J, leaving 22 bases between. The CDR3 is made up of 16 amino acids. The CDR3 region has the DNA TGTGCCAGCAGCCCTTTCGTGACAGTTCAAGTGGGAAAACTGTTTTTT. It encodes CASSPFVTVQVGKLFF.

The chain employs TRBV7-2 and TRBJ2-5; D is possibly TRBD2 (6 bases). The CDR3 has 14 residues. Germline CDR1 is SGHTA and CDR2 is FQGNSA. Trimming stripped 7 bases from V and 8 bases from J, with 20 bases between. CDR3 sequence: CASMSGRDQRTQYF. The DNA for the CDR3 is TGTGCCAGCATGTCAGGGCGGGATCAGCGAACCCAGTACTTC. Based on the CDR3 plus reference TRBV7-2 and TRBJ2-5, the full variable domain is GAGVSQSPSNKVTEKGKDVELRCDPISGHTALYWYRQSLGQGLEFLIYFQGNSAPDKSGLPSDRFSAERTGGSVSTLTIQRTQQEDSAVYLCASMSGRDQRTQYFGPGTRLLVL.

In this sample, this clonotype turned up a few times. The chain employs TRBV4-3 and TRBJ2-4, with D uncertain. The CDR3 sequence is 16 residues long. CDR1 and CDR2 from the germline V gene are LGHNA and YSLEER. Trimming took off 4 bases at V and 0 bases at J, with 13 bases between the two ends. The CDR3 loop is CASSLARPSAKNIQYF. The CDR3, as DNA: TGCGCCAGCAGCCTCGCCAGACCCTCAGCCAAAAACATTCAGTACTTC.

Points on this clonotype: Being one base from a much bigger clone, this may be a read error. V usage is TRBV5-1 and J usage is TRBJ2-3; TRBD2 agrees at 7 bases. Trimming cost V 6 bases and J 1 base; bases outside gene matches: 5. Germline V gives CDR1 SGHRS, CDR2 YFSETQ. There are 14 residues in the CDR3. CDR3 bases: TGCGCCAGCATCTCGGCGGGAGGCACAGATACGCAGTATTTT. It translates to CASISAGGTDTQYF. The full variable domain, completed using reference TRBV5-1 and TRBJ2-3, is KAGVTQTPRYLIKTRGQQVTLSCSPISGHRSVSWYQQTPGQGLQFLFEYFSETQRNKGNFPGRFSGRQFSNSRSEMNVSTLELGDSALYLCASISAGGTDTQYFGPGTRLTVL.

This sequence joins TRBV24-1 and TRBJ2-6; perhaps TRBD1 as D (5 bases). Trimming cost V 5 bases and J 1 base, with 11 bases left between them. The CDR3 has 16 residues. CDR1 and CDR2 from the germline V gene are KGHDR and SFDVKD. The CDR3 DNA sequence: TGTGCCACCAGTGTTGGGGCCCTTTCTGGGGCCAACGTCCTGACTTTC. Protein: CATSVGALSGANVLTF.

In DNA, the CDR3 is TGTGCCAGCAGCCAAGACGGCCCAGGTTATAGCAATCAGCCCCAGCATTTT. Translated: CASSQDGPGYSNQPQHF. The rearrangement joins TRBV4-2 to TRBJ1-5; D gene ambiguous. Germline CDR1 LGHNA, CDR2 YNFKEQ. CDR3 size: 17 residues. V dropped 0 bases and J dropped 0 bases, with 12 bases sitting between them.

This clonotype was seen more than once but under ten times. The chain couples TRBV12-3 or TRBV12-4 to TRBJ2-6, with D possibly being TRBD1 (5 bases). Trimming removed 5 bases at V and 0 bases at J, with 14 bases between. This CDR3 comprises 17 residues. DNA for the CDR3: TGTGCCAGCAGTAGCCAGGGATTTGCCTCTGGGGCCAACGTCCTGACTTTC. Residues: CASSSQGFASGANVLTF.

The chain uses TRBV28 and TRBJ1-6; D is ambiguous. The CDR3 is made up of 12 amino acids. Germline V CDR1 and CDR2: MDHEN, SYDVKM. Trimming removed 6 bases at V and 11 bases at J, with 11 bases between. The CDR3 loop reads CASSTDLAPLHF. The CDR3 DNA reads TGTGCCAGCAGCACGGACCTAGCACCCCTCCACTTT.

This clonotype was picked up a small number of times. The V and J genes are TRBV27 and TRBJ2-2; D uncertain. V lost 3 bases and J lost 6, with 11 bases in between. The CDR3 runs 14 residues. Germline V lookup: CDR1 MNHEY, CDR2 SMNVEV (reference sequence). CDR3 nucleotide sequence: TGTGCCAGCAGTTTGGTAGGATCGGCCGGGGAGCTGTTTTTT. Translating gives CASSLVGSAGELFF.

The V gene is TRBV12-3 or TRBV12-4, the J gene TRBJ1-6; 8 bases are shared with TRBD1. J lost 6 bases, V lost 10 bases, and 8 bases had no gene match. CDR3 size: 14 residues. The CDR3 loop is CATRVGQGNSPLHF. In nucleotides, the CDR3 is TGTGCCACCCGAGTTGGACAGGGTAATTCACCCCTCCACTTT.

This clonotype was picked up many times. The chain recombines TRBV5-1 with TRBJ1-2; no definite D call. CDR1 is SGHRS, CDR2 YFSETQ, per germline. This CDR3 has 14 amino acids. V was shortened by 0 bases and J by 4 bases, with 10 bases between the two germline ends. CDR3 sequence: CASSLGVRAYGYTF. The CDR3 bases are TGCGCCAGCAGCTTGGGAGTCCGGGCCTATGGCTACACCTTC.

This chain links TRBV3-1 with TRBJ2-1; D gene uncertain. Germline CDR1 reads LGHDT; CDR2 reads YNNKEL (reference sequence). The CDR3 length is 15 residues. Trimming pared 1 base from V and 4 bases from J, leaving 11 bases between. CDR3 DNA sequence: TGTGCCAGCAGCCAAGTGGTAGCCCCTTACAATGAGCAGTTCTTC. Translating it yields CASSQVVAPYNEQFF.

The J gene is TRBJ2-2, the V gene TRBV19; no clear D. Trimming took off 6 bases at V and 7 bases at J, with 15 bases between the two ends. CDR1 LNHDA and CDR2 SQIVND come from the germline V gene (reference sequence). The CDR3 runs 14 residues. The CDR3 coding sequence is TGTGCCAGTAGAGAGTTAGTGAGAATCGGGGAGCTGTTTTTT. Translating gives CASRELVRIGELFF.

The chain's CDR3 is CASSLEPGFDRTDTQYF. CDR3 coding DNA: TGTGCCAGCAGCTTAGAACCAGGGTTCGATCGCACAGATACGCAGTATTTT. This chain links TRBV7-8 with TRBJ2-3; tentative D call: TRBD1 (5 bases). The V and J ends lost 1 base and 1 base respectively, with 15 bases between them. CDR3 size: 17 residues. Looked up from germline, CDR1 is SGHVS and CDR2 is FQNEAQ.

This chain connects TRBV5-1 to TRBJ2-1; 8 nucleotides agree with TRBD2. The junction had 13 bases not matched to a gene; V was cut back by 4 bases and J by 7 bases. Germline loops: CDR1 SGHRS, CDR2 YFSETQ. The CDR3 consists of 16 residues. The CDR3 protein is CASSPFSSGSLNEQFF. CDR3 in DNA: TGCGCCAGCAGCCCCTTTTCTAGCGGGTCTTTAAATGAGCAGTTCTTC.

J is TRBJ1-4 and V is TRBV7-2; TRBD1 might be the D (6 bases). The germline V and J ends were trimmed by 1 base and 4 bases, with 10 bases remaining between them. Per the germline V gene, CDR1 is SGHTA and CDR2 is FQGNSA. This CDR3 is built from 15 residues. The CDR3 here is CASSLVRGSNEKLFF. The CDR3 region has the DNA TGTGCCAGCAGCTTAGTAAGGGGGAGTAATGAAAAACTGTTTTTT.

V gene TRBV5-1 combines with J gene TRBJ1-5, with 7 bases aligning to TRBD1. V shed 5 bases and J 2 bases; nucleotides not matched to a gene: 10. The CDR3 length is 16 residues. In germline, CDR1 is SGHRS, CDR2 YFSETQ. The chain's CDR3 is CASSSLPGGGNQPQHF. The CDR3 DNA reads as TGCGCCAGCAGTTCTCTCCCAGGGGGTGGCAATCAGCCCCAGCATTTT. Variable domain in full (rest from reference TRBV5-1 and TRBJ1-5): KAGVTQTPRYLIKTRGQQVTLSCSPISGHRSVSWYQQTPGQGLQFLFEYFSETQRNKGNFPGRFSGRQFSNSRSEMNVSTLELGDSALYLCASSSLPGGGNQPQHFGDGTRLSIL.

This clonotype occurred a few times. The chain uses TRBV19 and TRBJ2-5; 7 nucleotides align to TRBD1. The germline V gene encodes CDR1 LNHDA and CDR2 SQIVND (reference sequence). The CDR3 is 14 residues long. V lost 4 bases to trimming and J lost 1 base; unmatched junction nucleotides: 3. The CDR3: CASSTGQPQETQYF. As DNA, the CDR3 is TGTGCCAGTAGTACGGGACAGCCCCAAGAGACCCAGTACTTC. The full variable domain, rest sourced from reference TRBV19 and TRBJ2-5, is DGGITQSPKYLFRKEGQNVTLSCEQNLNHDAMYWYRQDPGQGLRLIYYSQIVNDFQKGDIAEGYSVSREKKESFPLTVTSAQKNPTAFYLCASSTGQPQETQYFGPGTRLLVL.

This clonotype was picked up many times. DNA for the CDR3: TGTGCCAGCAGTTTACCGTCGACAGCGAACACTGAAGCTTTCTTT. Amino acid sequence: CASSLPSTANTEAFF. This chain uses TRBV12-3 or TRBV12-4 with TRBJ1-1, with a weak D call TRBD1 (5 bases). CDR3 length: 15 amino acids. Trimming removed 2 bases from V and 1 base from J, with 11 bases in between.

The chain recombines TRBV12-5 with TRBJ2-7, with 10 bases identical to TRBD1. The trim removed 0 bases at V and 4 bases at J, leaving 18 bases unmatched. The CDR3 runs 20 residues. Germline loops: CDR1 LGHNT, CDR2 FRNRAP. The CDR3 spells CASGLVPTGGGGSLLYEQYV. The CDR3 DNA sequence: TGTGCTAGTGGTTTGGTCCCGACAGGGGGCGGCGGGAGTTTATTGTACGAGCAGTACGTC.